This T cell receptor (beta chain) was sequenced in a study of OX40 agonist ivuxolimab in advanced cancers. Study-wide findings and caveats: Near-lowest levels of clonal expansion characterized partial responders at 0.1-3.0 mg/kg.

The CDR3 loop spans 15 amino acids. CDR1 and CDR2 from the germline V gene are MNHEY and SMNVEV (reference sequence). The V segment lost 5 bases and the J segment 3 bases; nucleotides outside the gene matches: 6. Clones were read by immunoSEQ multiplex PCR, and TCRdb kept only the in-frame ones, dropping some. The data hold roughly 50,000 clones, with 80% to 90% observed a single time. To note about this clone: What it binds is not known.

Excluded were patients having autoimmune disease history or systemic immunosuppression. The TCR sequence derives from an adult with an advanced solid tumor such as melanoma, head and neck, liver or kidney cancer. Here the sequenced sample was CD4+ or CD8+ T cells sorted from blood, taken in a trial of the OX40 agonist ivuxolimab. The chain couples TRBV27 to TRBJ2-7, with TRBD1 matching 11 bases. In nucleotides, the CDR3 is TGTGCCAGCAGTCCCTCCGGGACAGGGGGCTACGAGCAGTACTTC. The encoded protein is CASSPSGTGGYEQYF.